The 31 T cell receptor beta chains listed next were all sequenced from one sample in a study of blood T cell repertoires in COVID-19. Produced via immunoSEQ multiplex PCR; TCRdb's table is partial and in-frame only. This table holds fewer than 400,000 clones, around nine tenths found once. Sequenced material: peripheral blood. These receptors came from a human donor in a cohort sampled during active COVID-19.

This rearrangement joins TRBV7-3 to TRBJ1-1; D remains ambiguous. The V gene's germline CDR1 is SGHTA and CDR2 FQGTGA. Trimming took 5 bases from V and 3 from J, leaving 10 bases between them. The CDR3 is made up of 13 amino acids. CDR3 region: CASSSQVDTEAFF. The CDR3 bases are TGTGCCAGCAGCAGCCAGGTGGACACTGAAGCTTTCTTT.

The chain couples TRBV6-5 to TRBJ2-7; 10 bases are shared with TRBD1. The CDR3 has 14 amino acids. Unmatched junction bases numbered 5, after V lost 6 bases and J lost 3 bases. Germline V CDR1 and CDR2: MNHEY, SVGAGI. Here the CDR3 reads CASRNRDRGYEQYF. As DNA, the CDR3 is TGTGCCAGCAGAAACCGGGACAGGGGCTACGAGCAGTACTTC.

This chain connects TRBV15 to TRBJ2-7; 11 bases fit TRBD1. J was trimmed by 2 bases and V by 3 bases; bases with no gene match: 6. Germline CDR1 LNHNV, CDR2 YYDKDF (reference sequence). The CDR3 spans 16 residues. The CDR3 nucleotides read TGTGCCACCAGCAGCGGGACAGGGGGGGAGGCCTACGAGCAGTACTTC. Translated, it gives CATSSGTGGEAYEQYF.

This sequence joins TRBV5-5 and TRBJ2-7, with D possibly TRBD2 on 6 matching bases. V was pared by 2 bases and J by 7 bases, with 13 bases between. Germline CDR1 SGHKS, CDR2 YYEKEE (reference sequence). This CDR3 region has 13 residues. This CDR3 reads CASSFLSGGEQYF. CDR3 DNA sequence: TGTGCCAGCAGCTTCCTGTCCGGGGGAGAGCAGTACTTC.

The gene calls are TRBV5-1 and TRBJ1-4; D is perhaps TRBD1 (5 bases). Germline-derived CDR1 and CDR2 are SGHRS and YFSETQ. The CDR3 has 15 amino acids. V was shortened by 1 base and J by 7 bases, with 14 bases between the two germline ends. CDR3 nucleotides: TGCGCCAGCAGCTTGACAGGCCGGGAGGGTGAAAAACTGTTTTTT. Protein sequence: CASSLTGREGEKLFF. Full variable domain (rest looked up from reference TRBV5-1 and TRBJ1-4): KAGVTQTPRYLIKTRGQQVTLSCSPISGHRSVSWYQQTPGQGLQFLFEYFSETQRNKGNFPGRFSGRQFSNSRSEMNVSTLELGDSALYLCASSLTGREGEKLFFGSGTQLSVL.

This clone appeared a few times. The CDR3: CASSHYTEAFF. As DNA, the CDR3 is TGCGCCAGCAGCCACTACACTGAAGCTTTCTTT. The gene calls are TRBV4-1 and TRBJ1-1; D gene unclear. Germline V lookup: CDR1 MGHRA, CDR2 YSYEKL. V lost 3 bases to trimming and J lost 3 bases, with 2 bases between them. The CDR3 totals 11 residues.

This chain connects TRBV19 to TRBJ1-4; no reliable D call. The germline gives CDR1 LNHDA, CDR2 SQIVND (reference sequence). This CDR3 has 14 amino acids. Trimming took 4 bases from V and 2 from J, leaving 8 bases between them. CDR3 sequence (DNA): TGTGCCAGTAGTAGGGGAGGCACTAATGAAAAACTGTTTTTT. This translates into CASSRGGTNEKLFF.

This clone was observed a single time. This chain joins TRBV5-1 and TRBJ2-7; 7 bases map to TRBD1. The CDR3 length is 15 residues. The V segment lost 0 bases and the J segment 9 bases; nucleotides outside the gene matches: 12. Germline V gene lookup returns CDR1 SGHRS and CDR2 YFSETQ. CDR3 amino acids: CASSLDTGQSVLQYF. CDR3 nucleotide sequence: TGCGCCAGCAGCTTGGACACGGGACAGTCGGTTCTGCAGTACTTC.

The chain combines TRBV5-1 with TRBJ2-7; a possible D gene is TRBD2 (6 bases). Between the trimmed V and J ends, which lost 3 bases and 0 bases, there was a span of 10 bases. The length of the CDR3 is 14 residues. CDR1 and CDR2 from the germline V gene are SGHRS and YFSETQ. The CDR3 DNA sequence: TGCGCCAGCAGCTGGGGGGTTAGCTCCTACGAGCAGTACTTC. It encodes CASSWGVSSYEQYF. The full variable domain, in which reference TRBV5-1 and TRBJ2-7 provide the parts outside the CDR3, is KAGVTQTPRYLIKTRGQQVTLSCSPISGHRSVSWYQQTPGQGLQFLFEYFSETQRNKGNFPGRFSGRQFSNSRSEMNVSTLELGDSALYLCASSWGVSSYEQYFGPGTRLTVT.

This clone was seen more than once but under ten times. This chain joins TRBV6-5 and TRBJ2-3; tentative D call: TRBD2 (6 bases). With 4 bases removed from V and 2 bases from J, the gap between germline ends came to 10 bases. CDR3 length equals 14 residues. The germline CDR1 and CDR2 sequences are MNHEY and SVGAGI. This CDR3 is CASSSSATTDTQYF. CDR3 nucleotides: TGTGCCAGCAGTTCTAGCGCTACCACAGATACGCAGTATTTT.

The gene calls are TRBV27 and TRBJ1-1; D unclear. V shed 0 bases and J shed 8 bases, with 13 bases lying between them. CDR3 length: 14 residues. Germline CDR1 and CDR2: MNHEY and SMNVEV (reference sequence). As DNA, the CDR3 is TGTGCCAGCAGTTTATCGAGGATTGCGGGGGAAGCTTTCTTT. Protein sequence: CASSLSRIAGEAFF.

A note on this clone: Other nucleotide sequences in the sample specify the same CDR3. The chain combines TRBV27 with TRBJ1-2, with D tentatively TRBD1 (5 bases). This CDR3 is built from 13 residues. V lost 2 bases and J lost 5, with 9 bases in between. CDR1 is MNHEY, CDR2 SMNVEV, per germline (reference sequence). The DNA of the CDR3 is TGTGCCAGCAGTTTAGGGCAGGGTTATGGCTACACCTTC. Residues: CASSLGQGYGYTF.

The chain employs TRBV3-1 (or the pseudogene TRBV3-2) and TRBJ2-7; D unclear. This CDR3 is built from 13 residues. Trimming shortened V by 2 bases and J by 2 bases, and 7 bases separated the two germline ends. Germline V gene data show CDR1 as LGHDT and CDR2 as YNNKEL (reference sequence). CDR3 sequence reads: CASSQQLAYEQYF. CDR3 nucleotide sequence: TGTGCCAGCAGCCAACAGCTAGCCTACGAGCAGTACTTC.

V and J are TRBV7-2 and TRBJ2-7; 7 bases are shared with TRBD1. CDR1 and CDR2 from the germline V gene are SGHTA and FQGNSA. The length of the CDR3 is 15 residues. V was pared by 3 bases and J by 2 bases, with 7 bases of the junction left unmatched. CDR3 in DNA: TGTGCCAGCAGCTTTAGAGGGACAGCAACCTACGAGCAGTACTTC. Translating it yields CASSFRGTATYEQYF.

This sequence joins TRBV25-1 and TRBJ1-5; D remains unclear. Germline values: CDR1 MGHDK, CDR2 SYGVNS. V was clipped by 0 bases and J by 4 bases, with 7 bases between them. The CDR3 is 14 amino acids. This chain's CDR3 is CASSEYGINQPQHF. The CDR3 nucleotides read TGTGCCAGCAGTGAATATGGCATTAATCAGCCCCAGCATTTT.

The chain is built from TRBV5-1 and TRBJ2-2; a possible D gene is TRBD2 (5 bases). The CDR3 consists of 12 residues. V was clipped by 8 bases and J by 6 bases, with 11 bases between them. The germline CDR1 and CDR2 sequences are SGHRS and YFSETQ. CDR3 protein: CASGEFPGELFF. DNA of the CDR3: TGCGCCAGTGGGGAGTTCCCCGGGGAGCTGTTTTTT.

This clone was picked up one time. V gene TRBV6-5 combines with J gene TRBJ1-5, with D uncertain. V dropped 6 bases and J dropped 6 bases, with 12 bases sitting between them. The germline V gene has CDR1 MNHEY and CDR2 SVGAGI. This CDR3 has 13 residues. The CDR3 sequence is CASSLHSGQPQHF. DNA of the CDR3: TGTGCCAGCAGCCTGCATAGCGGTCAGCCCCAGCATTTT.

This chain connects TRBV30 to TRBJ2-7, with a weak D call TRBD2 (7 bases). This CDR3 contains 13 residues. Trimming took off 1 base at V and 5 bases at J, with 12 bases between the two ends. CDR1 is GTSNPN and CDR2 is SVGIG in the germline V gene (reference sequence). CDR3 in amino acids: CAWSGGGGDEQYF. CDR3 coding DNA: TGTGCCTGGAGTGGGGGAGGGGGAGACGAGCAGTACTTC.

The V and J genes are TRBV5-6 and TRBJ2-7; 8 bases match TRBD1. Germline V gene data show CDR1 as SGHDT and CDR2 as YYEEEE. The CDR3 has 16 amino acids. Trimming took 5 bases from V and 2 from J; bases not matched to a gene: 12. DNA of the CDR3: TGTGCCAGCAGTAAGCTCCCGGGACAGGTCCCCTACGAGCAGTACTTC. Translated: CASSKLPGQVPYEQYF.

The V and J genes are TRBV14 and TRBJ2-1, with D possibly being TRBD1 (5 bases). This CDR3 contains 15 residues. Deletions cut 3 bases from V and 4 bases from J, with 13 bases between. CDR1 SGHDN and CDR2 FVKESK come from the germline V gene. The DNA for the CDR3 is TGTGCCAGCAGCCAGGGGCAGGGCATTTACAATGAGCAGTTCTTC. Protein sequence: CASSQGQGIYNEQFF.

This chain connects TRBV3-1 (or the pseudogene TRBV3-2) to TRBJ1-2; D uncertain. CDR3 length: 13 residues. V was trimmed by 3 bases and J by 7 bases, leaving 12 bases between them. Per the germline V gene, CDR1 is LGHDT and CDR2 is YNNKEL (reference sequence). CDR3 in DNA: TGTGCCAGCAGCCAGTACGTGGGCCTTGGCTACACCTTC. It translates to CASSQYVGLGYTF.

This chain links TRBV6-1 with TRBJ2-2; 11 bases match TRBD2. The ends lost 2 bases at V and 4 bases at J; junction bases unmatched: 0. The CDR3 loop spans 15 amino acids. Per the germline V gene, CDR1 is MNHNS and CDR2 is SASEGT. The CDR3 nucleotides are TGTGCCAGCAGTGAACTAGCGGGGGGCACCGGGGAGCTGTTTTTT. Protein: CASSELAGGTGELFF.

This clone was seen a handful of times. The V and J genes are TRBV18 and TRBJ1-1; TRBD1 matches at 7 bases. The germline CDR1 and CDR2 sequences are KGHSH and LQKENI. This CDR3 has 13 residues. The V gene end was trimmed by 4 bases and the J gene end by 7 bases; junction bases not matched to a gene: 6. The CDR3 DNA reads TGTGCCAGCTCACAGGGGGCAGGTGTTGAAGCTTTCTTT. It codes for CASSQGAGVEAFF.

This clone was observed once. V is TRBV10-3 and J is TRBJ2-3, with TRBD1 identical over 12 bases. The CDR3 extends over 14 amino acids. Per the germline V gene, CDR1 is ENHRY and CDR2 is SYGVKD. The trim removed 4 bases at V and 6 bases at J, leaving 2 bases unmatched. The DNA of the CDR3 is TGTGCCATCAGTGCAGGGACAGGGGGCGATACGCAGTATTTT. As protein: CAISAGTGGDTQYF.

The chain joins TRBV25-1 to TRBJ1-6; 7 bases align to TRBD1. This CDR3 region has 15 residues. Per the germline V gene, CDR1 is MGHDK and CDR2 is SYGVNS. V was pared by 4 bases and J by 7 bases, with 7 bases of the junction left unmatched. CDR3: CASSAPTGENSPLHF. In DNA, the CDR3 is TGTGCCAGCAGTGCGCCAACAGGGGAAAATTCACCCCTCCACTTT.

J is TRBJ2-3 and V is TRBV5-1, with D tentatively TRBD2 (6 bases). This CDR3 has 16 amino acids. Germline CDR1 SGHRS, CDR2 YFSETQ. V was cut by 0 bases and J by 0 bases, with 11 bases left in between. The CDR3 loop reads CASSLEGTRSTDTQYF. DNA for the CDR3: TGCGCCAGCAGCTTGGAAGGGACTCGAAGCACAGATACGCAGTATTTT.

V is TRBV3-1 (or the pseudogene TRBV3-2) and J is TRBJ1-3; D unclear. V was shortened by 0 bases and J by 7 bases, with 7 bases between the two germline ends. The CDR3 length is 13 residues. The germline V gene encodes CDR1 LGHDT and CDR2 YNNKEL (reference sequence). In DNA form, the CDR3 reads TGTGCCAGCAGCCAAGATTCCCGGAACACCATATATTTT. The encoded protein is CASSQDSRNTIYF.

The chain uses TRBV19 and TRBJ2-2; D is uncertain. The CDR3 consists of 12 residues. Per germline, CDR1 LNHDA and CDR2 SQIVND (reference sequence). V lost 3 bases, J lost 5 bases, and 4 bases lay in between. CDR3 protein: CASSIVTGELFF. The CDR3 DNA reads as TGTGCCAGTAGTATTGTAACCGGGGAGCTGTTTTTT.

This CDR3 reads CASSLDYGTSSRQFF. CDR3 sequence (DNA): TGTGCCAGCAGCTTAGATTATGGGACTAGCAGCCGTCAGTTCTTC. The rearrangement links TRBV11-3 to TRBJ2-1, with 9 bases aligning to TRBD2. With 0 bases clipped from V and 13 bases from J, the junction kept 10 bases outside the gene matches. The germline V gene has CDR1 SGHNT and CDR2 YENEEA. This CDR3 region has 15 residues.

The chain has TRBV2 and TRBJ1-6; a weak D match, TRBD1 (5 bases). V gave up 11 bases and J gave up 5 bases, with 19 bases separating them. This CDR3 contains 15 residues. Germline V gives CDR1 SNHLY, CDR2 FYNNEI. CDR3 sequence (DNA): TGTGCCCTACAGGTCATGCCCACTGATAATTCACCCCTCCACTTT. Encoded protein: CALQVMPTDNSPLHF.

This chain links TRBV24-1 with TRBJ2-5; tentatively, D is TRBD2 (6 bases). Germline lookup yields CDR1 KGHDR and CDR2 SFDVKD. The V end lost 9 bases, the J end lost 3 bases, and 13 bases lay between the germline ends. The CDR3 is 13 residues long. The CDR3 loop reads CATAAGSEETQYF. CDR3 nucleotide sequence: TGTGCCACCGCCGCCGGGAGCGAAGAGACCCAGTACTTC.